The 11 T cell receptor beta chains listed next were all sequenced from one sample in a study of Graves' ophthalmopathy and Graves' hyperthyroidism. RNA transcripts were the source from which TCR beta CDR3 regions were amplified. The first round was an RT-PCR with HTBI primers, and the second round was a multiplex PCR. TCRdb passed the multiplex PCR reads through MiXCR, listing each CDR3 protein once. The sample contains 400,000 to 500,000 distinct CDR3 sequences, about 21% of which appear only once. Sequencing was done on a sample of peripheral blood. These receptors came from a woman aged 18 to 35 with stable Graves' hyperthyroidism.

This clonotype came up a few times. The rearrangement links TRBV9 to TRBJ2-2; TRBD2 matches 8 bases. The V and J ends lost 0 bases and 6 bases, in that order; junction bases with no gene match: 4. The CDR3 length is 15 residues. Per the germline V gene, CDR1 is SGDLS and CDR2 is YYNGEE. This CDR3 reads CASSVGWREAGELFF. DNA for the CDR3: TGTGCCAGCAGCGTAGGGTGGCGGGAGGCCGGGGAGCTGTTTTTT.

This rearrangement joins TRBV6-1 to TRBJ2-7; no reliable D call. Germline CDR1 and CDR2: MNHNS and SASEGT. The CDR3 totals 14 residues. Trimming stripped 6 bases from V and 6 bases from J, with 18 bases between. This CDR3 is CASSRGDRDGEQYF. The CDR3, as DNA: TGTGCCAGCAGCCGCGGAGACCGCGATGGCGAGCAGTACTTC.

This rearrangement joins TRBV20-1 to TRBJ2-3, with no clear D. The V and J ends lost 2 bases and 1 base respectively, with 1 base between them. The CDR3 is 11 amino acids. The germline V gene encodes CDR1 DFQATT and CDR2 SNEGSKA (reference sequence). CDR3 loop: CSARRTDTQYF. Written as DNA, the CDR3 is TGCAGTGCTAGACGCACAGATACGCAGTATTTT.

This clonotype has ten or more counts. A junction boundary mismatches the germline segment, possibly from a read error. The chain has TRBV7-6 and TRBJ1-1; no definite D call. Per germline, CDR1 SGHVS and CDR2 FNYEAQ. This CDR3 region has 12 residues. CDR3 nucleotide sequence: TGTGCCAGCAGCCGGGATTTGACTGAAGCCTTCTTT. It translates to CASSRDLTEAFF. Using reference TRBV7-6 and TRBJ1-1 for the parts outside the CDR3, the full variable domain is GAGVSQSPRYKVTKRGQDVALRCDPISGHVSLYWYRQALGQGPEFLTYFNYEAQQDKSGLPNDRFSAERPEGSISTLTIQRTEQRDSAMYRCASSRDLTEAFFGQGTRLTVV.

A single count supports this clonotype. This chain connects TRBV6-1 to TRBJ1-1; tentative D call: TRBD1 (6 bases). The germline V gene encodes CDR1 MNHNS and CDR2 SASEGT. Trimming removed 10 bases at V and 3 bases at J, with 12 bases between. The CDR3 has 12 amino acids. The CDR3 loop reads CATGEGDTEAFF. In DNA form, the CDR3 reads TGTGCCACGGGTGAGGGGGACACTGAAGCTTTCTTT.

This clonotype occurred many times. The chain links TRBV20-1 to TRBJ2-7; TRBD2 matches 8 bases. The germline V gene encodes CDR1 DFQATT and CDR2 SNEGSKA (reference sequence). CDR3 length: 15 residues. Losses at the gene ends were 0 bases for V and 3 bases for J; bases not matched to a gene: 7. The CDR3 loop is CSARDRGGSGYEQYF. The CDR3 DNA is TGCAGTGCTAGAGATCGGGGGGGATCAGGCTACGAGCAGTACTTC.

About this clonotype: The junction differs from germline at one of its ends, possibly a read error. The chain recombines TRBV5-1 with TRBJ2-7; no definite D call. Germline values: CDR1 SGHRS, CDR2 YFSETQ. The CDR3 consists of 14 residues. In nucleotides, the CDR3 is TGCGCCAGCAGCTTGACTATCGGAGCCTACGATCAGTACTTC. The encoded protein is CASSLTIGAYDQYF. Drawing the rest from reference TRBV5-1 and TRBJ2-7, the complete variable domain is KAGVTQTPRYLIKTRGQQVTLSCSPISGHRSVSWYQQTPGQGLQFLFEYFSETQRNKGNFPGRFSGRQFSNSRSEMNVSTLELGDSALYLCASSLTIGAYDQYFGPGTRLTVT.

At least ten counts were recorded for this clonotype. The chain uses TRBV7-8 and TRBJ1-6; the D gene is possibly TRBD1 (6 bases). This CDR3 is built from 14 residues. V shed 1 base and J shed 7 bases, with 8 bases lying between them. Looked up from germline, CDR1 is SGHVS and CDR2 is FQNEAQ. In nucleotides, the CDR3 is TGTGCCAGCAGCTTAGACAGGGTCAATTCACCCCTCCACTTT. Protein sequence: CASSLDRVNSPLHF.

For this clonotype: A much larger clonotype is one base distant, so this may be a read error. The CDR3 sequence is CASRLGVSSYEQYF. The CDR3 DNA follows: TGTGCCAGCAGACTAGGGGTTAGCTCCTACGAGCAGTACTTC. The V gene is TRBV6-1, the J gene TRBJ2-7; D could derive from TRBD1 or TRBD2 (5 bases each). Germline V gives CDR1 MNHNS, CDR2 SASEGT. The CDR3 is 14 residues long. V was clipped by 6 bases and J by 0 bases, with 12 bases between them.

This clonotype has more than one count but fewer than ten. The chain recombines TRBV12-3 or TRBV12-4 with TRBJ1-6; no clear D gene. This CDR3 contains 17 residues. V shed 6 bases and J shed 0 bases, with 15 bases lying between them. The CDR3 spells CASSQETPSSYNSPLHF. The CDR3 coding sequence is TGTGCCAGCAGCCAAGAAACCCCCAGCTCCTATAATTCACCCCTCCACTTT.

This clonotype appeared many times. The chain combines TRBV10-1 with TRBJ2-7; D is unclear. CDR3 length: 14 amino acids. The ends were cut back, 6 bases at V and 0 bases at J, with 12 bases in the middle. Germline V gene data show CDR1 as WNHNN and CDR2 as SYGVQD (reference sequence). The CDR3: CASRIRHVSYEQYF. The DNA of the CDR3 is TGCGCCAGCAGGATAAGACACGTCTCCTACGAGCAGTACTTC.